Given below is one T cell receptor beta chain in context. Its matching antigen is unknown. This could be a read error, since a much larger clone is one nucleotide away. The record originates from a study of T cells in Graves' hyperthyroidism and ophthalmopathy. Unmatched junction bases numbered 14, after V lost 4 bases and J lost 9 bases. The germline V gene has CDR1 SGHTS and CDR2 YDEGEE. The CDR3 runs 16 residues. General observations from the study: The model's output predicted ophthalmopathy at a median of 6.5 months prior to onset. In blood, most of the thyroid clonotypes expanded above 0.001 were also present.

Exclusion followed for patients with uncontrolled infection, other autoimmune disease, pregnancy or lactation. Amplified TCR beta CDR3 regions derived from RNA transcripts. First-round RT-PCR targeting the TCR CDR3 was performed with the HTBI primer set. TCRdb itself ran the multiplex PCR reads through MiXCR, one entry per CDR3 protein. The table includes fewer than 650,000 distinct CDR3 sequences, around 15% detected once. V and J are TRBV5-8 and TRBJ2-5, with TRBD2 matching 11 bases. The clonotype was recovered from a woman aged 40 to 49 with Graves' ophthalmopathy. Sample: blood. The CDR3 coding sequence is TGTGCCAGCAGCCCGTCCGTGACTAGCGGGGTAGGGCCCCAGTACTTC. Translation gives CASSPSVTSGVGPQYF.